These T cell receptor beta chains were read from a single sample in a study of siplizumab effects on memory and regulatory T cells. TCRdb's copy holds only in-frame clones and misses some; the assay was immunoSEQ multiplex PCR. The repertoire has over 70,000 clones, approximately 90% of them found once; the top ten carry around 15%. The sequenced material came from CD4+ T cells sorted from blood. These receptors were collected from a human donor in good health. The CDR3 runs from the conserved cysteine through the conserved F or W. The order of the fields is V gene, J gene, D gene, clone size, CDR3 DNA, CDR3 protein. D genes are given only for firm matches. Clone size, where shown, is once, few, many, or a class for clones that have expanded.

>TRBV19|TRBJ2-7|TRBD2|-
TGTGCCAGTAGTAGGGACCTGACTAGCGGGAGGGCCTACGAGCAGTACTTC
CASSRDLTSGRAYEQYF
>TRBV10-3|TRBJ2-1|TRBD2|once
TGTGCCATCAGTGAGCAGCGACTAGCGGGAGGGCCCCGCAATGAGCAGTTCTTC
CAISEQRLAGGPRNEQFF
>TRBV4-1|TRBJ2-7|-|once
TGCGCCAGCAGCCAAGGAGGCGGGCCAGCGGTTAAATCCTCCTACGAGCAGTACTTC
CASSQGGGPAVKSSYEQYF
>TRBV29-1|TRBJ2-1|-|-
TGCAGCGTAAGGCTCGGGACGACCCACAATGAGCAGTTCTTC
CSVRLGTTHNEQFF
>TRBV7-3|TRBJ1-1|-|-
TGTGCCAGCAGCTTATTTCAGGGTGTAAAGAACACTGAAGCTTTCTTT
CASSLFQGVKNTEAFF
>TRBV9|TRBJ2-3|-|-
TGTGCCAGCAGCGTAGGTGGGAGGGGGCCCACAGATACGCAGTATTTT
CASSVGGRGPTDTQYF
>TRBV6-4|TRBJ1-2|TRBD1|few
TGTGCCAGCAGTGATACCGACAGGGGGGTTGGCTACACCTTC
CASSDTDRGVGYTF
>TRBV7-6|TRBJ1-1|-|-
TGTGCCAGCAGCTTAGAACAGAACACTGAAGCTTTCTTT
CASSLEQNTEAFF
>TRBV5-1|TRBJ2-3|TRBD2|-
TGCGCCAGCAGCTCCCTCTCTAGCGGGAGATGGTCAGATACGCAGTATTTT
CASSSLSSGRWSDTQYF
>TRBV30|TRBJ2-2|-|-
TGTGCCTGGAGTGTATGGGGGAACACCGGGGAGCTGTTTTTT
CAWSVWGNTGELFF
>TRBV27|TRBJ2-7|-|-
TGTGCCAGCAGTTTGTTGGGGGGCTCAAGCTACGAGCAGTACTTC
CASSLLGGSSYEQYF
>TRBV29-1|TRBJ1-1|-|-
TGCAGCGTTGTAAGGGGCGACGGCATGAACACTGAAGCTTTCTTT
CSVVRGDGMNTEAFF
>TRBV27|TRBJ2-5|TRBD2|-
TGTGCCAGCAGAGCGGGGACTAGCGGGAGACGGGGGTGGGAGACCCAGTACTTC
CASRAGTSGRRGWETQYF
>TRBV21-1|TRBJ1-3|-|-
TGTGCCAGCAGCAATAGGGGCAGGAGGAACACCATATATTTT
CASSNRGRRNTIYF
>TRBV6-1|TRBJ1-2|TRBD1|-
TGTGCCAGCAGTTTCCCACAGGGGAGGGGCTACACCTTC
CASSFPQGRGYTF
>TRBV18|TRBJ2-7|-|-
TGTGCCAGCTCACCCTTTCGGGACCGGAGCTCCTACGAGCAGTACTTC
CASSPFRDRSSYEQYF
>TRBV6-6|TRBJ1-4|-|-
TGTGCCAGCAGTTACAGGGCCGGGGAAAAACTGTTTTTT
CASSYRAGEKLFF
>TRBV7-6|TRBJ2-3|-|-
TGTGCCAGCAGCCTGAGGACTATCACAGATACGCAGTATTTT
CASSLRTITDTQYF
>TRBV7-7|TRBJ2-5|TRBD1|-
TGTGCTAGCAGCTTTGGACAGGGTACTAAGGAGACCCAGTACTTC
CASSFGQGTKETQYF
>TRBV27|TRBJ2-1|-|-
TGTGCCAGTAAAAAGGACAGCCCCAATGAGCAGTTCTTC
CASKKDSPNEQFF